The clone carrying this TCR beta chain was seen ten or more times. Its antigen is unidentified. The sample comes from a study of T cells in Graves' hyperthyroidism and ophthalmopathy. Study details: Blood was drawn when the patient was first diagnosed and still untreated. Broader study findings: Most thyroid clonotypes expanded above 0.001 appeared in blood too.

The germline V gene has CDR1 SGHAT and CDR2 FQNNGV. The germline V and J ends were trimmed by 2 bases and 3 bases, with 8 bases remaining between them. The CDR3 extends over 14 amino acids. TCR beta CDR3 regions were amplified from RNA transcripts. Using the HTBI primer set, a first-round RT-PCR was run on the TCR CDR3. TCRdb reanalysed the multiplex PCR reads using MiXCR and keeps one entry per CDR3 protein. This table holds fewer than 350,000 distinct CDR3 sequences, around 20% found once. Active moderate-to-severe ophthalmopathy, Clinical Activity Score at least 3, NOSPECS at least 4, under 3 months' duration.

The source is a man aged 45-65 years with Graves' ophthalmopathy. Specimen: blood. The V call is TRBV11-2, the J call TRBJ2-1; unclear D gene. CDR3 amino acids: CASSLLPSYNEQFF. CDR3 bases: TGTGCCAGCAGCTTATTACCTAGCTACAATGAGCAGTTCTTC.